What follows are 8 T cell receptor beta chains derived from one specimen sequenced in a study of read filtering for tumor transcriptome and immune sequencing. The library was built from approximately 400 ng RNA with molecular barcoded adaptors for alpha/delta and beta/gamma chains. Via MiXCR, TCRdb re-called the reads, giving one row per CDR3 protein. The table shows some 140,000 distinct CDR3 sequences, with 13% occurring only once. The sample comprised a population of CD138-negative cells sorted from bone marrow. These receptors all stem from a donor aged 40 or older with multiple myeloma.

This clonotype was seen repeatedly, ten times or more. The genes are TRBV7-9 and TRBJ2-7; D possibly matches TRBD1 or TRBD2 (5 bases each). Germline values: CDR1 SEHNR, CDR2 FQNEAQ (reference sequence). Trimming left V 4 bases short and J 2 bases short, with 9 bases between. The CDR3 loop spans 13 amino acids. CDR3 loop: CASSWDGTYEQYF. The CDR3 DNA sequence: TGTGCCAGCAGCTGGGACGGTACCTACGAGCAGTACTTC.

As to this clonotype: An end of the junction does not agree with germline; a read error may underlie this. The chain combines TRBV24-1 with TRBJ1-1; D unresolved. The CDR3 has 12 residues. Per germline, CDR1 KGHDR and CDR2 SFDVKD. Here the CDR3 DNA reads TGTGCCACTAGTGGGGAATTCGGTGAAGCTTTCTTT. It is translated as CATSGEFGEAFF.

This clonotype was found many times. The V call is TRBV20-1, the J call TRBJ2-3; TRBD2 aligns across 8 bases. J was trimmed by 5 bases and V by 1 base; bases with no gene match: 20. The CDR3 covers 19 residues. Per the germline V gene, CDR1 is DFQATT and CDR2 is SNEGSKA (reference sequence). CDR3 DNA sequence: TGCAGTGCTAGAGCTTTGGAAACGGGGATAGCGGGGATGGAAGATACGCAGTATTTT. It specifies CSARALETGIAGMEDTQYF.

This clonotype was recorded at least ten times. The V call is TRBV4-2, the J call TRBJ2-1; 13 nucleotides align to TRBD2. The V segment lost 5 bases and the J segment 8 bases; nucleotides outside the gene matches: 6. CDR1 LGHNA and CDR2 YNFKEQ come from the germline V gene. This CDR3 has 15 amino acids. The CDR3 sequence is CASSSRTSGSYEQFF. The CDR3, as DNA: TGTGCCAGCAGCAGCAGGACTAGCGGGAGTTATGAGCAGTTCTTC.

This clonotype occurred many times. V gene TRBV29-1 combines with J gene TRBJ1-1, with 8 bases identical to TRBD1. The CDR3 runs to 12 residues. Germline CDR1 and CDR2: SQVTM and ANQGSEA. Trimming cost V 6 bases and J 10 bases; bases outside gene matches: 10. In DNA form, the CDR3 reads TGCAGCGTCTTCCCTGGGACAGGCCTAGCTTTCTTT. The encoded protein is CSVFPGTGLAFF.

This clonotype has a count of ten or more. The chain couples TRBV12-3 or TRBV12-4 to TRBJ1-1; maybe TRBD1 (6 bases). With 1 base removed from V and 8 bases from J, the gap between germline ends came to 14 bases. The length of the CDR3 is 14 residues. The DNA for the CDR3 is TGTGCCAGCAGTTTAGGGCAGGGGAAGAAGGAAGCTTTCTTT. This gives the protein CASSLGQGKKEAFF.

At least ten counts were recorded for this clonotype. The CDR3 nucleotides read TGTGCCAGCAGTTTTTCTGGTAGTCAACACAATGAGCAGTTCTTC. Translation: CASSFSGSQHNEQFF. The V and J genes are TRBV12-3 or TRBV12-4 and TRBJ2-1; no firm D call. With 3 bases removed from V and 5 bases from J, the gap between germline ends came to 14 bases. The CDR3 extends over 15 amino acids.

This clonotype showed up many times. The chain couples TRBV4-3 to TRBJ2-7; D gene uncertain. The CDR3 consists of 16 residues. The V end lost 1 base, the J end lost 1 base, and 14 bases lay between the germline ends. Looked up from germline, CDR1 is LGHNA and CDR2 is YSLEER. DNA of the CDR3: TGCGCCAGCAGCCAAGGCCGAACAGCCGGTTCCTACGAGCAGTACTTC. Translated, it gives CASSQGRTAGSYEQYF.